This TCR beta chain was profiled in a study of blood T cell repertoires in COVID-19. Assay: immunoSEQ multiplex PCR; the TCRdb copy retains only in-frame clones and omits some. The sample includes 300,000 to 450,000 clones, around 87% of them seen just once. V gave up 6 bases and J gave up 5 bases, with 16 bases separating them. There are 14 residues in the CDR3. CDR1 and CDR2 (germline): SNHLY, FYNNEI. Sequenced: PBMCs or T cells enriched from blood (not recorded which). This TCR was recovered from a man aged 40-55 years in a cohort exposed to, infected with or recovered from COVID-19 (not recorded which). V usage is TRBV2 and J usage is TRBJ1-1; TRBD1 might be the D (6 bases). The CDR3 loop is CASSPDSWGTEAFF. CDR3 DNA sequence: TGTGCCAGCAGCCCGGACAGCTGGGGGACTGAAGCTTTCTTT.